The sample holds one count of the clone carrying this TCR beta chain. Its antigen is unknown. Germline V gives CDR1 LNHNV, CDR2 YYDKDF (reference sequence). The V end lost 3 bases, the J end lost 2 bases, and 10 bases lay between the germline ends. The CDR3 spans 14 residues. This specimen comes from a study of long-term antiretroviral therapy in people with HIV. They ran version v3.0 of the immunoSEQ assay at survey level. Sequencing used immunoSEQ multiplex PCR; TCRdb keeps in-frame clones, though not all of them. This table has 20,000 to 25,000 clones, 79% appearing once. Study conclusions and caveats: HIV repertoires spanned tighter CDR3 length ranges than controls did.

Sequencing used unsorted PBMCs, obtained 1.2 years after starting antiretroviral therapy. This clonotype originated in a woman between 40 and 55 years old with HIV. The chain combines TRBV15 with TRBJ1-2, with a possible D match to TRBD1 (6 bases). As DNA, the CDR3 is TGTGCCACCAGCAGTTTACAGGGAAACTATGGCTACACCTTC. It is translated as CATSSLQGNYGYTF.